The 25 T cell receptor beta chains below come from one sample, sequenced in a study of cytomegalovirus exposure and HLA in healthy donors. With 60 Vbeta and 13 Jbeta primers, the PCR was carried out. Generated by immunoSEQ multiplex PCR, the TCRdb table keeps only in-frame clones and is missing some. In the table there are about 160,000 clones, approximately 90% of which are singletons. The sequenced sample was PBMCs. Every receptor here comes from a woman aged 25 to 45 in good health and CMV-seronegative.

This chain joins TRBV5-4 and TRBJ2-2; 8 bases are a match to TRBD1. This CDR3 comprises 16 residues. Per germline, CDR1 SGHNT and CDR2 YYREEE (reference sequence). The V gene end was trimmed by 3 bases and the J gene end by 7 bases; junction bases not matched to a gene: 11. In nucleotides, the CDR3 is TGTGCCAGCAGCTCTACCGGGACAGGAGGTCTCGGGGAGCTGTTTTTT. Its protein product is CASSSTGTGGLGELFF. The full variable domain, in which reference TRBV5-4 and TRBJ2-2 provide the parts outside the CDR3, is ETGVTQSPTHLIKTRGQQVTLRCSSQSGHNTVSWYQQALGQGPQFIFQYYREEENGRGNFPPRFSGLQFPNYSSELNVNALELDDSALYLCASSSTGTGGLGELFFGEGSRLTVL.

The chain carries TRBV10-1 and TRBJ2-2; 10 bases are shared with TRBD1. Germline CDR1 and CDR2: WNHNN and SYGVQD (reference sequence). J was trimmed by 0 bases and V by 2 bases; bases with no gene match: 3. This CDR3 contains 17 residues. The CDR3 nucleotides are TGCGCCAGCAGTGAGAAGACAGGGGGCGCGAACACCGGGGAGCTGTTTTTT. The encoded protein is CASSEKTGGANTGELFF.

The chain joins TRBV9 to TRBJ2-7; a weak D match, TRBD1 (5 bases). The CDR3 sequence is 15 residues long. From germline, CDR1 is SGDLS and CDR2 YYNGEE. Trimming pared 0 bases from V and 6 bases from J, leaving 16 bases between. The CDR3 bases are TGTGCCAGCAGCGTAGACCTCCCAGGGTGGAGCGAGCAGTACTTC. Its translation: CASSVDLPGWSEQYF.

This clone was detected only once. CDR3 DNA sequence: TGTGCCAGCAGCCTACCTCTAGACAGGGGCGGTACAGATACGCAGTATTTT. Translating it yields CASSLPLDRGGTDTQYF. The chain carries TRBV7-9 and TRBJ2-3; TRBD1 matches at 8 bases. Losses at the gene ends were 5 bases for V and 3 bases for J; bases not matched to a gene: 13. The CDR3 consists of 17 residues. Germline V gene data show CDR1 as SEHNR and CDR2 as FQNEAQ (reference sequence).

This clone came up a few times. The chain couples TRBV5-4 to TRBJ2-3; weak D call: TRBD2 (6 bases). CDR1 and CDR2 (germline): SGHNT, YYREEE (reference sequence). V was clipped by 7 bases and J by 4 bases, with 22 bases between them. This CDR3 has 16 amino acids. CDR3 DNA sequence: TGTGCCAGCTGGATAACTAGCAACGGTTACTCAGATACGCAGTATTTT. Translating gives CASWITSNGYSDTQYF.

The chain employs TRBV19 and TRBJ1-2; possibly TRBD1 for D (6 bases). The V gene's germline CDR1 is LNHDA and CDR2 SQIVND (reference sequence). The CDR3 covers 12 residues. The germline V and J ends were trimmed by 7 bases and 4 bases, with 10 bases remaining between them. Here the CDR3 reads CASKGRGYGYTF. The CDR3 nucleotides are TGTGCCAGTAAGGGCAGGGGCTATGGCTACACCTTC.

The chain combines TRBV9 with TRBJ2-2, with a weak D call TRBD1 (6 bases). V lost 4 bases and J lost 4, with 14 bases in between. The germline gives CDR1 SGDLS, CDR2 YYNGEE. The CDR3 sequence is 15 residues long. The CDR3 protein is CASSPIRGPTGELFF. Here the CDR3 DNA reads TGTGCCAGCAGCCCGATCAGGGGCCCCACCGGGGAGCTGTTTTTT.

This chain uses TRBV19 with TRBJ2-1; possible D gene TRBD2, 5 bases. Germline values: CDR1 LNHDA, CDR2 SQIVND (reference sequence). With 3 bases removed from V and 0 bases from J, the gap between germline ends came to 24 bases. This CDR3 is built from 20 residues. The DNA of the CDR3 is TGTGCCAGTAGTATCCCCTCGGACTTCCCCGCTGCCCTCTCCTACAATGAGCAGTTCTTC. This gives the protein CASSIPSDFPAALSYNEQFF.

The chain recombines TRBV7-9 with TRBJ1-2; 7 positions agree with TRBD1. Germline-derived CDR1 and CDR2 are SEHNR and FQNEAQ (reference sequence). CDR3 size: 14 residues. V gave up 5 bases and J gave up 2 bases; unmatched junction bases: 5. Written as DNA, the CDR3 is TGTGCCAGCAGCAACTACAGGGGAAACTATGGCTACACCTTC. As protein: CASSNYRGNYGYTF.

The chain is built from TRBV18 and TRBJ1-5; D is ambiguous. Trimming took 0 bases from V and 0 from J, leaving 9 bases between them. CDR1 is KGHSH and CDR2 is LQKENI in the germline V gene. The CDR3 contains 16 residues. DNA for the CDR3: TGTGCCAGCTCACCACCAGCTAGGAATAGCAATCAGCCCCAGCATTTT. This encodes CASSPPARNSNQPQHF.

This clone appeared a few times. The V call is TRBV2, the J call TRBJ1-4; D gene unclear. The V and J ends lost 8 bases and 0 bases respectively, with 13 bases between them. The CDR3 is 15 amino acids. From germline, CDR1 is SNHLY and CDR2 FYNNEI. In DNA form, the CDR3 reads TGTGCCAGCCTCCCGTATACAGCAACTAATGAAAAACTGTTTTTT. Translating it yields CASLPYTATNEKLFF.

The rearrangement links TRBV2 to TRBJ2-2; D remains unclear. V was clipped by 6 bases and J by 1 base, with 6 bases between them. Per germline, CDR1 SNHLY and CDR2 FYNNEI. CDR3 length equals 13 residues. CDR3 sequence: CASSRQNTGELFF. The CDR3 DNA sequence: TGTGCCAGCAGCCGACAGAACACCGGGGAGCTGTTTTTT.

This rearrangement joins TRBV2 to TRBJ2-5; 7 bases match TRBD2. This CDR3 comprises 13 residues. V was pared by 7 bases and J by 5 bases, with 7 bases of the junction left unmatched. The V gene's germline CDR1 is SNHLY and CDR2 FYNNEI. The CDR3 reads CASIGGVGETQYF. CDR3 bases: TGTGCCAGCATTGGGGGGGTTGGGGAGACCCAGTACTTC. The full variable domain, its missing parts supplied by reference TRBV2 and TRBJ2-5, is EPEVTQTPSHQVTQMGQEVILRCVPISNHLYFYWYRQILGQKVEFLVSFYNNEISEKSEIFDDQFSVERPDGSNFTLKIRSTKLEDSAMYFCASIGGVGETQYFGPGTRLLVL.

As DNA, the CDR3 is TGTGCCAGCAGTGCTCAGGTGGATCACACTGAAGCTTTCTTT. Residues: CASSAQVDHTEAFF. The chain links TRBV6-4 to TRBJ1-1, with D unclear. This CDR3 is built from 14 residues. The V and J ends lost 4 bases and 3 bases respectively, with 12 bases between them. Germline CDR1 reads MRHNA; CDR2 reads SNTAGT.

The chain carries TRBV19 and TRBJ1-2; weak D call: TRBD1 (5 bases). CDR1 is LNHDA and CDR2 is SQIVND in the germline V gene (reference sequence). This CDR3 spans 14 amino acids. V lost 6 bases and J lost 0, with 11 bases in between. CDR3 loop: CASSGGPPNYGYTF. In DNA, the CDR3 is TGTGCCAGTAGCGGGGGACCCCCTAACTATGGCTACACCTTC.

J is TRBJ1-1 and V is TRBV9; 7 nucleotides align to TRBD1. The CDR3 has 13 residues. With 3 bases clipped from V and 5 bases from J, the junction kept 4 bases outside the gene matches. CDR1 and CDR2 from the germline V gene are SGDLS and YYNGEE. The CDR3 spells CASSEPGGTEAFF. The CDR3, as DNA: TGTGCCAGCAGCGAGCCAGGGGGAACTGAAGCTTTCTTT.

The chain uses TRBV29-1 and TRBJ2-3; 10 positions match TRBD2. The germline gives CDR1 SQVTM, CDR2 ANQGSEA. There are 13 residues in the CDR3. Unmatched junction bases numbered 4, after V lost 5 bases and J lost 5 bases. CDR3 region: CSVSGGAVDTQYF. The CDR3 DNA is TGCAGCGTTAGCGGGGGGGCGGTAGATACGCAGTATTTT.

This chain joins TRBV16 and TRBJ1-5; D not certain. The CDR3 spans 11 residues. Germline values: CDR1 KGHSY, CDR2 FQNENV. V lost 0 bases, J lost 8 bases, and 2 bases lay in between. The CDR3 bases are TGTGCCAGCAGCCAATCCGAGCCCCAGCATTTT. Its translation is CASSQSEPQHF. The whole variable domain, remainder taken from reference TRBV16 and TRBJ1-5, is GEEVAQTPKHLVRGEGQKAKLYCAPIKGHSYVFWYQQVLKNEFKFLISFQNENVFDETGMPKERFSAKCLPNSPCSLEIQATKLEDSAVYFCASSQSEPQHFGDGTRLSIL.

The CDR3 protein is CASSFFRLGANYEQYF. CDR3 DNA sequence: TGTGCCAGCAGTTTCTTTCGGCTGGGGGCGAACTACGAGCAGTACTTC. V and J are TRBV28 and TRBJ2-7, with D perhaps TRBD1 (6 bases). CDR1 is MDHEN and CDR2 is SYDVKM in the germline V gene. Trimming removed 3 bases from V and 3 bases from J, with 18 bases in between. The CDR3 totals 16 residues.

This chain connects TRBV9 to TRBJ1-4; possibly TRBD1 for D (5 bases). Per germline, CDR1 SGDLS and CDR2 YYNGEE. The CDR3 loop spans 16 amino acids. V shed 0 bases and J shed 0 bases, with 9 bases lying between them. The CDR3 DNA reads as TGTGCCAGCAGCGTAGGGGGGACTGCAACTAATGAAAAACTGTTTTTT. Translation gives CASSVGGTATNEKLFF.

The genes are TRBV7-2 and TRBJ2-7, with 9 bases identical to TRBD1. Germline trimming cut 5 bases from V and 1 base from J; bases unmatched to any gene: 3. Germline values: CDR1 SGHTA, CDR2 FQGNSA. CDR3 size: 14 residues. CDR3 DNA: TGTGCCAGCAGCCCCGGGACAGGGTCCTACGAGCAGTACTTC. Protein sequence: CASSPGTGSYEQYF.

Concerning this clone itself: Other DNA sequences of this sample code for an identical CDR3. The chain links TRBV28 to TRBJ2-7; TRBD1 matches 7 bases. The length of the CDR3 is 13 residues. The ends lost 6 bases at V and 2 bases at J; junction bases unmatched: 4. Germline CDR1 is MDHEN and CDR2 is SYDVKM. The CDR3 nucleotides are TGTGCCAGCAGCTTAGACAGGGCCTACGAGCAGTACTTC. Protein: CASSLDRAYEQYF.

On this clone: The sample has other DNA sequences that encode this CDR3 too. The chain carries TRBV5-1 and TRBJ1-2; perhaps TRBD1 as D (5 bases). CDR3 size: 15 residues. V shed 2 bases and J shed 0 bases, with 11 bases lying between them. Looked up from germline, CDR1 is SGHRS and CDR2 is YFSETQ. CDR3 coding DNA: TGCGCCAGCAGCTTCGATAGGGGCTCTAACTATGGCTACACCTTC. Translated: CASSFDRGSNYGYTF. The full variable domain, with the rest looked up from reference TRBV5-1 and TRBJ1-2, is KAGVTQTPRYLIKTRGQQVTLSCSPISGHRSVSWYQQTPGQGLQFLFEYFSETQRNKGNFPGRFSGRQFSNSRSEMNVSTLELGDSALYLCASSFDRGSNYGYTFGSGTRLTVV.

This CDR3 reads CASSLGGGPLYGYTF. CDR3 DNA sequence: TGTGCCAGCAGCTTAGGAGGGGGCCCCTTATATGGCTACACCTTC. The V gene is TRBV7-9, the J gene TRBJ1-2; 7 bases are shared with TRBD1. Germline CDR1 SEHNR, CDR2 FQNEAQ (reference sequence). V shed 1 base, J shed 5 bases, and the junction held 7 bases outside the gene matches. The CDR3 length is 15 residues.

In DNA, the CDR3 is TGTGCCAGCAGTCCCAAGGTCCGGGCAGGGCGGGAGACCCAGTACTTC. It codes for CASSPKVRAGRETQYF. V and J are TRBV27 and TRBJ2-5, with D perhaps matching TRBD1 (5 bases). The CDR3 is made up of 16 amino acids. Trimming stripped 5 bases from V and 5 bases from J, with 21 bases between. Germline assignment: CDR1 MNHEY and CDR2 SMNVEV (reference sequence).